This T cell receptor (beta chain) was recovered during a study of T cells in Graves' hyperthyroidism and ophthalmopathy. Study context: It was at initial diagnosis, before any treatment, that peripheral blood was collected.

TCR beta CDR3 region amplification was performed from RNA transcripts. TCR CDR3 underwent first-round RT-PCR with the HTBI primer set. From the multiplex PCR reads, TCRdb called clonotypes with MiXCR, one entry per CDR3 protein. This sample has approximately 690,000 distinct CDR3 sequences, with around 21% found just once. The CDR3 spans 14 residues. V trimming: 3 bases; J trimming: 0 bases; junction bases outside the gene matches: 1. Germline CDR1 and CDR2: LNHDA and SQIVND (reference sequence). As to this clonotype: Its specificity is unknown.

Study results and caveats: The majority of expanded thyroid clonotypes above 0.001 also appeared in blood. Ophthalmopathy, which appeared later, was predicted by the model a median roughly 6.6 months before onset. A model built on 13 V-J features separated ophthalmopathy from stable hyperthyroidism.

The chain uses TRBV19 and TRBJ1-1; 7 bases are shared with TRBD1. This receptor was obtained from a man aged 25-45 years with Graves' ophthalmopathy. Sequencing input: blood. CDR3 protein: CASSITGVNTEAFF. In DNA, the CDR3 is TGTGCCAGTAGTATCACAGGGGTGAACACTGAAGCTTTCTTT.